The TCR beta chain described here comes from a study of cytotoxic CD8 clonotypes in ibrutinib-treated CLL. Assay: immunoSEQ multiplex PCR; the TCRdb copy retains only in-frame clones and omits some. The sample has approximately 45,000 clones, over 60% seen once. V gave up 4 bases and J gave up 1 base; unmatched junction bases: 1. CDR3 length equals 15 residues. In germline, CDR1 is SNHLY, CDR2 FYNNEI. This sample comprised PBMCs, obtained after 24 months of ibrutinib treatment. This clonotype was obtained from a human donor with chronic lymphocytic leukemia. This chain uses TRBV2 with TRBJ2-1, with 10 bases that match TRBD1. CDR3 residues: CASSVGQGSYNEQFF. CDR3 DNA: TGTGCCAGCAGTGTGGGACAGGGGTCCTACAATGAGCAGTTCTTC. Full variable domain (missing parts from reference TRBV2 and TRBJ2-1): EPEVTQTPSHQVTQMGQEVILRCVPISNHLYFYWYRQILGQKVEFLVSFYNNEISEKSEIFDDQFSVERPDGSNFTLKIRSTKLEDSAMYFCASSVGQGSYNEQFFGPGTRLTVL.